The rows below give T cell receptor beta chains drawn from one sample of a study of blood T cell repertoires in COVID-19. The table came from immunoSEQ multiplex PCR; TCRdb's copy has only in-frame clones and leaves some out. The sample has almost 250,000 clones; roughly 90% are singletons. Material for sequencing was PBMCs or T cells enriched from blood (not recorded which). Receptors were obtained from a woman in her twenties or thirties who had recovered from COVID-19. CDR3s include the opening cysteine and the closing phenylalanine or tryptophan. The size entry is marked missing in some rows and otherwise reads once, few, many or a size class.

V gene,clone size,CDR3 protein
TRBV9,NA,CASSVEWGREQYF
TRBV6-5,NA,CASSRYETGRYEQYF
TRBV5-1,NA,CASSLVRGEQFF
TRBV24-1,NA,CATSDEKTGTRSYNEQFF
TRBV7-9,NA,CASSLATPGQSYGYTF
TRBV19,NA,CASSYGQGRTEAFF
TRBV3-1/TRBV3-2,NA,CASSQVYRTFYGYTF
TRBV6-1,NA,CASSEGPPGSGNTIYF
TRBV11-3,few,CASSLDSGTADTQYF
TRBV28,NA,CASSLSRGPSFGYTF
TRBV11-2,NA,CASSRWGEGHNEQFF